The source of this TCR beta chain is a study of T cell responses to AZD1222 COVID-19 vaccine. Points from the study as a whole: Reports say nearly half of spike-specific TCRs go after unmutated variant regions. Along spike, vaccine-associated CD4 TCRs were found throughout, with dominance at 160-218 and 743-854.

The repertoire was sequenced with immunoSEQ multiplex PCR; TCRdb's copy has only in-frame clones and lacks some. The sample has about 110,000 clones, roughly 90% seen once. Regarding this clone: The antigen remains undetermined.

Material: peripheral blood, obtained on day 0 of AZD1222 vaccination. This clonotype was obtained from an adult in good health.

This CDR3 is CASSPPTWTGANEQFF. DNA for the CDR3: TGTGCCAGCTCACCACCGACGTGGACAGGAGCCAATGAGCAGTTCTTC. This chain joins TRBV18 and TRBJ2-1, with 7 bases matching TRBD1. Germline lookup yields CDR1 KGHSH and CDR2 LQKENI. The CDR3 totals 16 residues. After removal of 0 bases from V and 6 bases from J, the junction contained 8 bases not matched to a gene.